This passage covers 5 T cell receptor beta chains from one sample sequenced in a study of tumor-infiltrating lymphocytes in primary liver carcinoma. DNA and RNA were both co-extracted from about 19-30 mg of bulk tissue that had not been sorted. The researchers produced TCR beta cDNA from roughly 500 ng total RNA with a constant-region primer. Construction of TCR beta libraries relied on three successive nested multiplex PCR rounds employing slightly modified ARM-PCR. Primers for the first two PCR rounds were TRBV1-TRBV30 forward primers and a C-beta reverse primer (approximately 10 cycles per round). A single record per CDR3 protein comes from TCRdb applying MiXCR to the multiplex PCR reads. In the table there are around 50,000 distinct CDR3 sequences, around 79% of which are singletons. The sequenced sample was liver tumor tissue from sampling region 3. Subset reported: tumor region T3, left-lateral pole. These receptors originate from a man aged 40-55 years with primary liver carcinoma and hepatitis B virus infection.

The gene calls are TRBV11-1 and TRBJ2-3, with 11 bases identical to TRBD2. After removal of 5 bases from V and 7 bases from J, the junction contained 11 bases not matched to a gene. In germline, CDR1 is SGHAT, CDR2 FQDESV (reference sequence). The CDR3 spans 16 residues. Written as DNA, the CDR3 is TGTGCCAGCAGCAAGGGACTAGCGGTCAGCTCAAATACGCAGTATTTT. Translation: CASSKGLAVSSNTQYF.

Remarks on this clonotype: A read error may produce the germline difference seen at one junction end. The chain recombines TRBV12-3 or TRBV12-4 with TRBJ2-2; D might be TRBD1 (6 bases). This CDR3 comprises 15 residues. The CDR3 DNA reads as TGTACCAGTAGAGACAGCTCAGGGGACACCGGGGAGCTGTTTTTT. Its translation is CTSRDSSGDTGELFF.

Regarding this clonotype: A read error is possible here, since a much larger clone lies one base away. The chain combines TRBV29-1 with TRBJ2-7, with no clear D. In germline, CDR1 is SQVTM, CDR2 ANQGSEA. CDR3 size: 12 residues. DNA for the CDR3: TGCGGCGCCAAAGGCAACTCCTACGAGCAGCACTTC. Translated: CGAKGNSYEQHF.

The chain links TRBV10-3 to TRBJ2-5; D remains ambiguous. In germline, CDR1 is ENHRY, CDR2 SYGVKD. The CDR3 length is 14 residues. V gave up 3 bases and J gave up 2 bases, with 10 bases separating them. The CDR3 DNA sequence: TGTGCCATCAGTGACTACGAGGAACAAGAGACCCAGTACTTC. It codes for CAISDYEEQETQYF.

This clonotype was found a few times. V is TRBV20-1 and J is TRBJ2-7; D may correspond to TRBD1 or TRBD2 (5 bases each). Trimming took 3 bases from V and 1 from J, leaving 16 bases between them. CDR3 length: 15 amino acids. Germline V gene sequence: CDR1 DFQATT, CDR2 SNEGSKA (reference sequence). CDR3 loop: CSARTGIGTSYEQYF. In DNA form, the CDR3 reads TGCAGTGCTAGGACCGGGATTGGGACGTCCTACGAGCAGTACTTC.